This T cell receptor beta chain was identified in a study of cytomegalovirus exposure and HLA in healthy donors. Regarding the study as a whole: TCR clusters originating in the first cohort tended to co-occur in the 120 validation repertoires, according to a later analysis.

Separate from the 666-subject first cohort, the approximately 120-subject validation cohort was the one that the donors belonged to. Germline V gene sequence: CDR1 MNHEY, CDR2 SVGAGI. This CDR3 has 15 amino acids. Trimming pared 7 bases from V and 0 bases from J, leaving 12 bases between. Details on this clone: Its specificity is not known.

Only in-frame clones appear in the TCRdb table, and some are missing; sequencing was by immunoSEQ multiplex PCR. The table has about 70,000 clones, approximately 93% seen once. The origin of this receptor is a man aged 18 to 30 in good health and CMV-seropositive. The chain uses TRBV6-5 and TRBJ2-2; D call uncertain. Sequenced input: PBMCs. CDR3: CASTAVVANTGELFF. In DNA form, the CDR3 reads TGTGCCAGCACGGCGGTTGTTGCGAACACCGGGGAGCTGTTTTTT.